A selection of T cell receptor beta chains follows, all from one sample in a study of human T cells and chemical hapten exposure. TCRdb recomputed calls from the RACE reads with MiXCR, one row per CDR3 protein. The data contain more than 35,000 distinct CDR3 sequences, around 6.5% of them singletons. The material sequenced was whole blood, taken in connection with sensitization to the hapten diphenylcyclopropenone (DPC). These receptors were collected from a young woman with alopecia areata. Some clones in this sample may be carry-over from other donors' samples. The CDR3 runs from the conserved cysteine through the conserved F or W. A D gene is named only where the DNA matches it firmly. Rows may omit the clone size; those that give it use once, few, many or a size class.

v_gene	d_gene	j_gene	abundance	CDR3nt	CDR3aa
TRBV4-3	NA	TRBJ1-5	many	TGCGCCAGCAGCCAAGAGGCGGGGCATAGCAATCAGCCCCAGCATTTT	CASSQEAGHSNQPQHF
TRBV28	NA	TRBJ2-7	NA	TGTGCCAGCAGCTCACTCGGGGGCGGGGAGCAGTACTTC	CASSSLGGGEQYF
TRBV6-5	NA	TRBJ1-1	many	TGTGCCAGCAGTTATACAGGGTACACTGAAGCTTTCTTT	CASSYTGYTEAFF
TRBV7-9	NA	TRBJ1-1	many	TGTGCCAGCAGCTTACTGGGGTACACTGAAGCTTTCTTT	CASSLLGYTEAFF
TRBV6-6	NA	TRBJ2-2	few	TGTGCCAGCAGTTCTGACGGATATTCGAACACCGGGGAGCTGTTTTTT	CASSSDGYSNTGELFF
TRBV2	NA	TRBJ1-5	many	TGTGCCAGCAGCTTATATCCTAGCAATCAGCCCCAGCATTTT	CASSLYPSNQPQHF
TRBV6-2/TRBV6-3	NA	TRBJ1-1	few	TGTGCCAGCAGTTCCCACCAGGGGCTACCGAACACTGAAGCTTTCTTT	CASSSHQGLPNTEAFF
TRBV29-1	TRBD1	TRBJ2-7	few	TGCAGCGGACTGACAGGGGCGCGGGAGCAGTACTTC	CSGLTGAREQYF
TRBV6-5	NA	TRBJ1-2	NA	TGTGCCAGCTCCCCCCTGACGCAGGGCTATGGCTACACCTTC	CASSPLTQGYGYTF
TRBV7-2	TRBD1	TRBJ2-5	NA	TGTGCCAGCAGCACCGGGACAGTGAAAGAGACCCAGTACTTC	CASSTGTVKETQYF
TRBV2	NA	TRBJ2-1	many	TGTGCCACCTTACAGAGCTCCTACAATGAGCAGTTCTTC	CATLQSSYNEQFF
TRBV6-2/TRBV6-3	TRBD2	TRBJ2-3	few	TGTGCCACCAGCGTTCCGGGACTAGCTGACTGGAATACGCAGTATTTT	CATSVPGLADWNTQYF
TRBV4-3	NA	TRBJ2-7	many	TGCGCCAGCAGCCAAGATAAGGTGCGCGGAGCCTACGAGCAGTACTTC	CASSQDKVRGAYEQYF
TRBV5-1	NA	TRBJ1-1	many	TGCGCCAGCACCAAAACCACCGGGGGGGGCACTGAAGCTTTCTTT	CASTKTTGGGTEAFF
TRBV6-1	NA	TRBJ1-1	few	TGTGCCAGCAGGGACGGCGACACTGAAGCTTTCTTT	CASRDGDTEAFF
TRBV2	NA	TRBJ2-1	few	TGTGCCAGCAGTCGAGACAGGCCGACCTACAATGAGCAGTTCTTC	CASSRDRPTYNEQFF
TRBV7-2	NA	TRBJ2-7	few	TGTGCCAGCAGCTTACGGGAGCAATCCTACGAGCAGTACTTC	CASSLREQSYEQYF
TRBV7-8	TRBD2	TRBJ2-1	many	TGTGCCAGCAGCGGAGGCACTAGCGGGTACAATGAGCAGTTCTTC	CASSGGTSGYNEQFF
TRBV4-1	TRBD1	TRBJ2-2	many	TGCGCCAGCAGGGAGACAGGGGGCACCGGGGAGCTGTTTTTT	CASRETGGTGELFF
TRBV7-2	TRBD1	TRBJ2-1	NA	TGTGCCAGCAGCTTAGGGGGACAGGGGGCGCAGAATGAGCAGTTCTTC	CASSLGGQGAQNEQFF
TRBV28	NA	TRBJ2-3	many	TGTGCCAGCAGTTTATTAACCCGCACAGATACGCAGTATTTT	CASSLLTRTDTQYF
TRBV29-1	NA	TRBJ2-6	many	TGCAGCGTTGAAGTCACTGGGGCCAACGTCCTGACTTTC	CSVEVTGANVLTF
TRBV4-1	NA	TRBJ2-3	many	TGCGCCAGCAGCCGCGACGTCTCCCTAGGCACAGATACGCAGTATTTT	CASSRDVSLGTDTQYF
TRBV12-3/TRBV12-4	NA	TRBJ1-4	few	TGTGCCAGCAGTGGGGTGGGCGCTGATGAAAAACTGTTTTTT	CASSGVGADEKLFF
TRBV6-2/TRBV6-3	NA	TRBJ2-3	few	TGTGCCAGCATGTGGAACAGGATCACAGATACGCAGTATTTT	CASMWNRITDTQYF
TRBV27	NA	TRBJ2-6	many	TGTGCCAGCAGTGCGGACAGCCCCTCTGGGGCCAACGTCCTGACTTTC	CASSADSPSGANVLTF
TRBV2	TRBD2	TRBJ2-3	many	TGTGCCAGCAGTTCATTGCTAGCGGGATTCACAGATACGCAGTATTTT	CASSSLLAGFTDTQYF
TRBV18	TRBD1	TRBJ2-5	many	TGTGCCAGCTCACGACAGGGGAGAGAGACCCAGTACTTC	CASSRQGRETQYF
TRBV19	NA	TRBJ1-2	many	TGTGCCAGTAGTATGCCGGTTTCCTTCTATGGCTACACCTTC	CASSMPVSFYGYTF
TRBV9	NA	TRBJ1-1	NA	TGTGCCAGCAGCGTAGGTGGGTCTCCTGGCACTGAAGCTTTCTTT	CASSVGGSPGTEAFF
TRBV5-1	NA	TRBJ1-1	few	TGCGCCAGCAGCGTAGACAGGACGAACACTGAAGCTTTCTTT	CASSVDRTNTEAFF
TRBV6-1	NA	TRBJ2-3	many	TGTGCCAGCGGGGTCCAGGGCCCTACTAGCACAGATACGCAGTATTTT	CASGVQGPTSTDTQYF
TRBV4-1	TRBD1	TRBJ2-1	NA	TGCGCCAGCAGCCAAGATTCCGGACAGGGGCTGTACAATGAGCAGTTCTTC	CASSQDSGQGLYNEQFF
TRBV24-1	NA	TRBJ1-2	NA	TGTGCCACCAGTATACAGGGATTTGGTGGCTACACCTTC	CATSIQGFGGYTF
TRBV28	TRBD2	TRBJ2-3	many	TGTGCCAGCAGTTTAGTTGCGGGGGGCAATACGCAGTATTTT	CASSLVAGGNTQYF
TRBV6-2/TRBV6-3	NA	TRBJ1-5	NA	TGTGCCAGCAGTTACAATGGCTTGGGGGATCAGCCCCAGCATTTT	CASSYNGLGDQPQHF
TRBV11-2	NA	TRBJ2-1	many	TGTGCCAGCAGGACCCAGGGACTCAGCTCCTACAATGAGCAGTTCTTC	CASRTQGLSSYNEQFF
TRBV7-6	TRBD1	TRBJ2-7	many	TGTGCCAGCAGCTCCGGACAGGGCGGGTGGCAGTACTTC	CASSSGQGGWQYF
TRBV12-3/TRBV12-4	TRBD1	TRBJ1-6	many	TGTGCCAGCAGTTCCGGGACAGGGGTGTCACCCCTCCACTTT	CASSSGTGVSPLHF
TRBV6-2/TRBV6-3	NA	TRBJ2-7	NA	TGTGCCAGCAGGGACCCCAATTCCTACGAGCAGTACTTC	CASRDPNSYEQYF
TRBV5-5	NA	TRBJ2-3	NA	TGTGCCAGCAGCTTGGCGCCCGCGAGTCGGGATACGCAGTATTTT	CASSLAPASRDTQYF